This T cell receptor (beta chain) emerged from a study of cytomegalovirus exposure and HLA in healthy donors. Generated by immunoSEQ multiplex PCR, the TCRdb table keeps only in-frame clones and is missing some. The sample holds 200,000 to 250,000 clones, over 75% seen once. V lost 4 bases and J 3 bases, leaving 16 bases between the germline ends. This CDR3 is built from 16 residues. CDR1 is MNHEY, CDR2 SMNVEV, per germline (reference sequence). The clonotype originates from a woman aged 18-29 years in good health and CMV-seropositive. Sequenced input: PBMCs. The V and J genes are TRBV27 and TRBJ1-5; no reliable D call. The DNA for the CDR3 is TGTGCCAGCAGTTCCCGAATCGAGGGAATCAATCAGCCCCAGCATTTT. This translates into CASSSRIEGINQPQHF.